The rows below give T cell receptor beta chains drawn from one sample of a study of cytomegalovirus exposure and HLA in healthy donors. The data were produced by immunoSEQ multiplex PCR, yet TCRdb's version contains in-frame clones alone and is incomplete. The table records fewer than 100,000 clones, over 65% of them present only once. Sequences were obtained from PBMCs. The receptors come from a woman aged 55-70 years in good health and CMV-seronegative. Both conserved end residues are part of each CDR3. The D gene is left open where the match is weak. A row's size may be missing; if present it is once, few, many or a size class.

D: TRBD1
J: TRBJ1-5
V: TRBV7-2
size: few
CDR3: CASSLAGQGAHQPQHF
DNA: TGTGCCAGCAGCTTAGCGGGACAGGGGGCACATCAGCCCCAGCATTTT

D: .
J: TRBJ2-3
V: TRBV4-3
size: .
CDR3: CASSQDQNTDTQYF
DNA: TGCGCCAGCAGCCAAGACCAGAACACAGATACGCAGTATTTT

D: .
J: TRBJ2-5
V: TRBV25-1
size: .
CDR3: CASSVDSNQETQYF
DNA: TGTGCCAGCAGTGTTGACAGCAACCAAGAGACCCAGTACTTC

D: TRBD1
J: TRBJ2-1
V: TRBV30
size: .
CDR3: CAWDPTGANNEQFF
DNA: TGTGCCTGGGATCCGACAGGGGCGAACAATGAGCAGTTCTTC

D: .
J: TRBJ1-6
V: TRBV4-3
size: .
CDR3: CASSQEMARDNSPLHF
DNA: TGCGCCAGCAGCCAAGAGATGGCCAGGGATAATTCACCCCTCCACTTT

D: .
J: TRBJ2-7
V: TRBV19
size: .
CDR3: CASSWRGEQYF
DNA: TGTGCCAGTAGTTGGCGGGGCGAGCAGTACTTC

D: TRBD2
J: TRBJ2-3
V: TRBV15
size: .
CDR3: CATSRSAGTSGTRTDTQYF
DNA: TGTGCCACCAGCCGCTCGGCCGGGACTAGCGGGACCCGCACAGATACGCAGTATTTT

D: TRBD1
J: TRBJ2-2
V: TRBV5-6
size: few
CDR3: CASSLSGGHTGELFF
DNA: TGTGCCAGCAGCTTGTCAGGGGGCCACACCGGGGAGCTGTTTTTT

D: TRBD1
J: TRBJ1-1
V: TRBV18
size: few
CDR3: CASSPQPQETGVEAFF
DNA: TGTGCCAGCTCACCACAGCCGCAAGAAACAGGGGTTGAAGCTTTCTTT

D: TRBD1
J: TRBJ1-2
V: TRBV6-5
size: few
CDR3: CASSPDQTGESGYTF
DNA: TGTGCCAGCAGTCCCGATCAGACAGGGGAGAGTGGCTACACCTTC

D: .
J: TRBJ2-7
V: TRBV5-1
size: .
CDR3: CASSSGLPLGTSLTYEQYF
DNA: TGCGCCAGCAGCTCGGGACTGCCATTGGGCACCTCGCTCACCTACGAGCAGTACTTC

D: .
J: TRBJ1-1
V: TRBV2
size: once
CDR3: CARYSGLEAFF
DNA: TGTGCCAGGTATTCCGGTCTTGAAGCTTTCTTT

D: .
J: TRBJ1-5
V: TRBV7-8
size: .
CDR3: CASSNSGISNQPQHF
DNA: TGTGCCAGCAGCAACTCAGGGATTAGCAATCAGCCCCAGCATTTT

D: TRBD1
J: TRBJ2-7
V: TRBV6-1
size: .
CDR3: CASSGQGYEQYF
DNA: TGTGCCAGCAGTGGACAGGGGTACGAGCAGTACTTC

D: TRBD1
J: TRBJ1-5
V: TRBV27
size: .
CDR3: CASSPDRAFNQPQHF
DNA: TGTGCCAGCAGCCCGGACAGGGCCTTCAATCAGCCCCAGCATTTT

D: .
J: TRBJ1-5
V: TRBV6-6
size: .
CDR3: CASTLHRVGSNQPQHF
DNA: TGTGCCAGCACCTTACACAGGGTGGGAAGCAATCAGCCCCAGCATTTT

D: .
J: TRBJ2-2
V: TRBV5-1
size: .
CDR3: CASSSQGERGLFF
DNA: TGCGCCAGCAGCTCACAGGGAGAGCGTGGGCTGTTTTTT

D: .
J: TRBJ1-5
V: TRBV7-6
size: .
CDR3: CASSPLPGQMLSNQPQHF
DNA: TGTGCCAGCAGCCCACTCCCAGGACAGATGCTTAGCAATCAGCCCCAGCATTTT

D: .
J: TRBJ2-7
V: TRBV28
size: .
CDR3: CASSATYEQYF
DNA: TGTGCCAGCTCCGCTACCTACGAGCAGTACTTC

D: TRBD1
J: TRBJ1-1
V: TRBV7-8
size: .
CDR3: CASSLVGTGEVNTEAFF
DNA: TGTGCCAGCAGCTTAGTCGGGACAGGGGAGGTGAACACTGAAGCTTTCTTT

D: TRBD1
J: TRBJ2-2
V: TRBV4-1
size: .
CDR3: CASSQERTGGDFGGGELFF
DNA: TGCGCCAGCAGCCAAGAGAGGACAGGGGGCGATTTTGGCGGCGGGGAGCTGTTTTTT

D: .
J: TRBJ2-3
V: TRBV10-1
size: few
CDR3: CASSESSQGTDTQYF
DNA: TGCGCCAGCAGTGAGTCCTCGCAGGGAACAGATACGCAGTATTTT

D: .
J: TRBJ1-4
V: TRBV7-6
size: .
CDR3: CASSSDEKLFF
DNA: TGTGCCAGCAGCTCGGATGAAAAACTGTTTTTT

D: .
J: TRBJ2-7
V: TRBV5-1
size: few
CDR3: CASRGQSVYEQYF
DNA: TGCGCCAGTCGTGGACAGTCGGTCTACGAGCAGTACTTC

D: TRBD1
J: TRBJ1-1
V: TRBV28
size: .
CDR3: CASSPLGQGENTEAFF
DNA: TGTGCCAGCAGTCCCTTGGGACAGGGCGAGAACACTGAAGCTTTCTTT

D: .
J: TRBJ2-7
V: TRBV5-6
size: .
CDR3: CASSSDFPPYEQYF
DNA: TGTGCCAGCAGCTCGGACTTCCCTCCCTACGAGCAGTACTTC

D: TRBD2
J: TRBJ2-3
V: TRBV5-6
size: .
CDR3: CASSSLAGAPDTQYF
DNA: TGTGCCAGCAGCTCCTTAGCGGGAGCGCCAGATACGCAGTATTTT

D: .
J: TRBJ2-2
V: TRBV6-5
size: few
CDR3: CASSYASGELFF
DNA: TGTGCCAGCAGTTACGCTAGCGGGGAGCTGTTTTTT

D: TRBD1
J: TRBJ2-7
V: TRBV7-7
size: .
CDR3: CEGQGSYEQYF
DNA: TGTGAGGGACAGGGATCCTACGAGCAGTACTTC

D: .
J: TRBJ1-2
V: TRBV6-5
size: .
CDR3: CASSYSWASGGYTF
DNA: TGTGCCAGCAGTTACTCCTGGGCGTCTGGGGGCTACACCTTC

D: TRBD1
J: TRBJ2-7
V: TRBV4-3
size: .
CDR3: CASSLRGQGLNEQYF
DNA: TGCGCCAGCAGCCTAAGGGGGCAGGGATTAAACGAGCAGTACTTC

D: TRBD1
J: TRBJ2-3
V: TRBV9
size: .
CDR3: CASSARQGSDTQYF
DNA: TGTGCCAGCAGCGCTCGACAGGGTTCAGATACGCAGTATTTT

D: TRBD1
J: TRBJ2-3
V: TRBV6-5
size: once
CDR3: CASSRDRDADTQYF
DNA: TGTGCCAGCAGTCGGGACAGGGACGCAGATACGCAGTATTTT

D: .
J: TRBJ2-3
V: TRBV10-3
size: .
CDR3: CAISDESVLSTDTQYF
DNA: TGTGCCATCAGTGACGAGTCGGTCCTGAGCACAGATACGCAGTATTTT

D: .
J: TRBJ1-6
V: TRBV28
size: .
CDR3: CASSTGNSPLHF
DNA: TGTGCCAGCAGTACAGGGAATTCACCCCTCCACTTT

D: TRBD2
J: TRBJ2-7
V: TRBV5-1
size: .
CDR3: CASSLSTSASSYEQYF
DNA: TGCGCCAGCAGCCTATCGACTAGCGCGAGCTCCTACGAGCAGTACTTC

D: TRBD1
J: TRBJ2-7
V: TRBV25-1
size: .
CDR3: CASSGTGWTSYEQYF
DNA: TGTGCCAGCAGTGGGACAGGGTGGACCTCCTACGAGCAGTACTTC

D: TRBD1
J: TRBJ2-1
V: TRBV5-1
size: few
CDR3: CASTDRDSANEQFF
DNA: TGCGCCAGCACCGACAGGGATTCCGCCAATGAGCAGTTCTTC

D: .
J: TRBJ2-6
V: TRBV10-3
size: .
CDR3: CASKREALLGGANVLTF
DNA: TGTGCCTCAAAGAGGGAGGCACTACTTGGTGGGGCCAACGTCCTGACTTTC

D: TRBD2
J: TRBJ2-1
V: TRBV5-1
size: .
CDR3: CASSLVLLAGVTNEQFF
DNA: TGCGCCAGCAGCTTGGTTTTGCTAGCGGGAGTTACAAATGAGCAGTTCTTC

D: .
J: TRBJ1-3
V: TRBV5-6
size: few
CDR3: CASSLMAARNTIYF
DNA: TGTGCCAGCAGCTTGATGGCCGCCAGAAACACCATATATTTT

D: .
J: TRBJ2-1
V: TRBV6-1
size: .
CDR3: CASSERIYNEQFF
DNA: TGTGCCAGCAGTGAGCGGATCTACAATGAGCAGTTCTTC

D: .
J: TRBJ2-7
V: TRBV6-5
size: .
CDR3: CASSYRDTYEQYF
DNA: TGTGCCAGCAGTTACAGGGACACCTACGAGCAGTACTTC

D: TRBD1
J: TRBJ1-2
V: TRBV5-6
size: .
CDR3: CASSLQGAYGYTF
DNA: TGTGCCAGCAGCTTACAGGGGGCGTATGGCTACACCTTC

D: .
J: TRBJ2-1
V: TRBV9
size: .
CDR3: CASSVGGENEQFF
DNA: TGTGCCAGCAGCGTAGGCGGGGAGAATGAGCAGTTCTTC

D: TRBD1
J: TRBJ1-2
V: TRBV2
size: once
CDR3: CAVQQGNYGYTF
DNA: TGTGCCGTACAACAGGGGAACTATGGCTACACCTTC

D: TRBD2
J: TRBJ2-3
V: TRBV4-3
size: .
CDR3: CASSPSGPESTDTQYF
DNA: TGCGCCAGCAGCCCTAGCGGGCCAGAAAGCACAGATACGCAGTATTTT

D: .
J: TRBJ1-1
V: TRBV15
size: .
CDR3: CATSSDRSYKPNTEAFF
DNA: TGTGCCACCAGCAGTGACAGATCCTACAAACCGAACACTGAAGCTTTCTTT

D: .
J: TRBJ2-5
V: TRBV6-6
size: .
CDR3: CASSYPTGGQETQYF
DNA: TGTGCCAGCAGTTACCCGACAGGAGGTCAAGAGACCCAGTACTTC